This T cell receptor beta chain was recorded in a study of cytomegalovirus exposure and HLA in healthy donors. As for the study in general: Unique TCRs numbering around 80 million, obtained from HLA-typed donors, made up an early data release.

Donors in the study were healthy people who gave bone marrow. For this clone: The antigen is unknown.

General observations from the study: The study listed roughly 160 cytomegalovirus-associated TCR beta chains. A later analysis found common viral pathogens apparently linked to several of the most significant clusters.

PCR primers comprised 60 Vbeta and 13 Jbeta primers. Profiling relied on immunoSEQ multiplex PCR, and the TCRdb table lists in-frame clones only, not all of them. This sample lists around 64,000 clones; its ten largest clones have 2% to 3%. This CDR3 comprises 13 residues. The ends were cut back, 3 bases at V and 2 bases at J, with 6 bases in the middle. Germline CDR1 reads ENHRY; CDR2 reads SYGVKD. This chain connects TRBV10-3 to TRBJ2-3; no clear D. The TCR sequence derives from a female donor in good health and CMV-seropositive. The source material was PBMCs. DNA for the CDR3: TGTGCCATCAGTGACACAAACACAGATACGCAGTATTTT. It specifies CAISDTNTDTQYF.